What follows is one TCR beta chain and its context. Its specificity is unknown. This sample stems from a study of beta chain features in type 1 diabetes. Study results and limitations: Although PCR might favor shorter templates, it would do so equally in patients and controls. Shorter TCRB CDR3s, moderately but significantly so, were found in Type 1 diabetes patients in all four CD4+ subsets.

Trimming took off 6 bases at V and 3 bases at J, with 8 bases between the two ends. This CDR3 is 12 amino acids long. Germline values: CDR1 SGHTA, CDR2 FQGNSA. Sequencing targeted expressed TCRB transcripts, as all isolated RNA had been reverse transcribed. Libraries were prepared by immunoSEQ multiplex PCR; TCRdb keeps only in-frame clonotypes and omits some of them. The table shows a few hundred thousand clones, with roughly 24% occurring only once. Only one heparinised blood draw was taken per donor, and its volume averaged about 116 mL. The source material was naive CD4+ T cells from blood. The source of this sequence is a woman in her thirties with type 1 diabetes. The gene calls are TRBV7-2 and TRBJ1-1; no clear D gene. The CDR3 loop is CASSWTHTEAFF. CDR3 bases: TGTGCCAGCAGTTGGACTCACACTGAAGCTTTCTTT.